One and the same sample provided the 26 T cell receptor beta chains below, sequenced in a study of blood T cell repertoires in COVID-19. Using immunoSEQ multiplex PCR, the repertoire was profiled, and TCRdb retains in-frame clones only, with some absent. The repertoire holds about 41,000 clones, with approximately 82% as singletons. Sequenced material: peripheral blood. All receptors come from an elderly woman with active or convalescent COVID-19.

The chain recombines TRBV10-3 with TRBJ2-5; 10 bases align to TRBD2. CDR3 length: 16 residues. The germline V gene encodes CDR1 ENHRY and CDR2 SYGVKD. V lost 6 bases, J lost 9 bases, and 16 bases stayed unmatched. The CDR3 is CAIRNGLADKETAQYF. The CDR3 nucleotides read TGTGCCATCAGAAACGGACTAGCGGACAAAGAGACGGCCCAGTACTTC.

The chain links TRBV30 to TRBJ2-3, with TRBD2 matching 12 bases. J lost 1 base, V lost 5 bases, and 7 bases had no gene match. This CDR3 is 16 amino acids long. The germline V gene has CDR1 GTSNPN and CDR2 SVGIG (reference sequence). The CDR3 DNA sequence: TGTGCCTGGGATCTTGGGACTAGCGGGCGCACAGATACGCAGTATTTT. Amino acid sequence: CAWDLGTSGRTDTQYF.

This clone appeared a single time. The CDR3 reads CASSQMTGLTEAFF. DNA of the CDR3: TGCGCCAGCAGCCAAATGACAGGGCTTACTGAAGCTTTCTTT. The V gene is TRBV4-3, the J gene TRBJ1-1, with 7 bases matching TRBD1. J lost 5 bases, V lost 2 bases, and 5 bases had no gene match. The CDR3 totals 14 residues. The germline V gene encodes CDR1 LGHNA and CDR2 YSLEER.

The chain employs TRBV28 and TRBJ1-3; D gene ambiguous. The CDR3 sequence is 15 residues long. Per germline, CDR1 MDHEN and CDR2 SYDVKM. Trimming shortened V by 3 bases and J by 1 base, and 10 bases separated the two germline ends. Written as DNA, the CDR3 is TGTGCCAGCAGTTTCCAGGAAATTTCTGGAAACACCATATATTTT. Encoded protein: CASSFQEISGNTIYF.

The chain is built from TRBV28 and TRBJ1-4; a weak D match, TRBD1 (6 bases). V lost 6 bases, J lost 7 bases, and 12 bases lay in between. The length of the CDR3 is 13 residues. The germline gives CDR1 MDHEN, CDR2 SYDVKM. The CDR3: CASRGGLAEKLFF. For the CDR3, the DNA is TGTGCCAGCAGGGGGGGGCTGGCTGAAAAACTGTTTTTT.

This clone was detected once. The chain recombines TRBV12-3 or TRBV12-4 with TRBJ1-1; D might be TRBD1 (5 bases). The CDR3 runs to 12 residues. V lost 5 bases, J lost 8 bases, and 12 bases lay in between. In DNA, the CDR3 is TGTGCCAGCAGTCCCCCAGGGATCGAAGCTTTCTTT. It translates to CASSPPGIEAFF.

Details on this clone: An end of the junction differs from the germline gene, which may be a read error. This sequence joins TRBV2 and TRBJ1-2; 10 bases fit TRBD1. CDR3 length: 14 residues. Per the germline V gene, CDR1 is SNHLY and CDR2 is FYNNEI. The chain's CDR3 is CASCETGGAGGYTF. The CDR3, as DNA: TGTGCCAGCTGTGAGACAGGGGGCGCCGGTGGCTACACCTTC.

This clone was counted between two and nine times. This chain links TRBV6-2 or TRBV6-3 with TRBJ2-5, with D maybe TRBD1 (7 bases). The CDR3 sequence is 17 residues long. Per the germline V gene, CDR1 is MNHEY and CDR2 is SVGEGT. V was trimmed by 5 bases and J by 5 bases, leaving 24 bases between them. The CDR3 sequence: CASSITGDSSSLETQYF. The CDR3 nucleotides are TGTGCCAGCAGTATTACAGGGGACTCATCTTCGTTGGAGACCCAGTACTTC.

The chain joins TRBV3-1 (or the pseudogene TRBV3-2) to TRBJ1-4, with 8 positions matching TRBD1. Germline V gives CDR1 LGHDT, CDR2 YNNKEL (reference sequence). The CDR3 has 19 residues. V shed 4 bases and J 0 bases; nucleotides not matched to a gene: 13. The CDR3 coding sequence is TGTGCCAGCAGCCTTCGACAGGGGATTTGTAGGGCAACTAATGAAAAACTGTTTTTT. This encodes CASSLRQGICRATNEKLFF.

The V and J genes are TRBV7-2 and TRBJ2-3, with TRBD2 matching over 7 bases. CDR1 and CDR2 from the germline V gene are SGHTA and FQGNSA. Trimming removed 1 base from V and 1 base from J; junction bases left unmatched: 5. The CDR3 covers 16 residues. CDR3 bases: TGTGCCAGCAGCTTAGTTAGCGGGCCCGGCACAGATACGCAGTATTTT. Translation: CASSLVSGPGTDTQYF.

This chain uses TRBV15 with TRBJ1-5; D possibly corresponds to TRBD1 (6 bases). From germline, CDR1 is LNHNV and CDR2 YYDKDF (reference sequence). Trimming removed 8 bases at V and 5 bases at J, with 13 bases between. CDR3 length: 13 residues. CDR3 amino acids: CATAGTTYQPQHF. The CDR3 DNA reads as TGTGCCACCGCCGGGACAACATATCAGCCCCAGCATTTT. Combining the CDR3 with reference TRBV15 and TRBJ1-5 gives the whole variable domain DAMVIQNPRYQVTQFGKPVTLSCSQTLNHNVMYWYQQKSSQAPKLLFHYYDKDFNNEADTPDNFQSRRPNTSFCFLDIRSPGLGDTAMYLCATAGTTYQPQHFGDGTRLSIL.

J is TRBJ1-1 and V is TRBV20-1; tentatively, D is TRBD1 (5 bases). The CDR3 consists of 11 residues. Trimming took off 0 bases at V and 11 bases at J, with 10 bases between the two ends. CDR1 is DFQATT, CDR2 SNEGSKA, per germline (reference sequence). DNA of the CDR3: TGCAGTGCTAGAGAGCCAGGGAGGGCTTTCTTT. Translated, it gives CSAREPGRAFF.

The chain links TRBV19 to TRBJ1-4; no clear D gene. V was cut by 3 bases and J by 3 bases, with 11 bases left in between. Germline-derived CDR1 and CDR2 are LNHDA and SQIVND (reference sequence). This CDR3 is built from 15 residues. The chain's CDR3 is CASSITVTANEKLFF. In DNA, the CDR3 is TGTGCCAGTAGTATCACAGTTACAGCTAATGAAAAACTGTTTTTT.

The rearrangement links TRBV27 to TRBJ1-2; 9 bases match TRBD1. The CDR3 covers 18 residues. V lost 2 bases, J lost 0 bases, and 10 bases stayed unmatched. CDR1 is MNHEY and CDR2 is SMNVEV in the germline V gene (reference sequence). CDR3 sequence (DNA): TGTGCCAGCAGTTTAAAGAGGGGACAGGGACCCACTAACTATGGCTACACCTTC. Translated, it gives CASSLKRGQGPTNYGYTF.

The genes are TRBV28 and TRBJ1-2; 8 bases agree with TRBD1. V shed 6 bases and J 8 bases; nucleotides not matched to a gene: 14. Germline V CDR1 and CDR2: MDHEN, SYDVKM. CDR3 length: 15 residues. The CDR3 region is CASSSGHQGALGYTF. The CDR3 DNA sequence: TGTGCCAGCAGCTCGGGACACCAGGGGGCGTTGGGCTACACCTTC.

This clone showed up just once. The gene calls are TRBV6-6 and TRBJ2-1, with 14 bases fitting TRBD2. The CDR3 loop spans 16 amino acids. Per the germline V gene, CDR1 is MNHNY and CDR2 is SVGAGI (reference sequence). Losses at the gene ends were 6 bases for V and 10 bases for J; bases not matched to a gene: 11. The CDR3 loop is CASRSPTSGRVEEQFF. The CDR3 nucleotides read TGTGCCAGCAGGTCACCGACTAGCGGGAGGGTTGAAGAGCAGTTCTTC.

The genes are TRBV7-2 and TRBJ1-5; no clear D gene. This CDR3 is built from 18 residues. The germline gives CDR1 SGHTA, CDR2 FQGNSA. V was pared by 2 bases and J by 0 bases, with 17 bases between. DNA of the CDR3: TGTGCCAGCAGCTTAAAGGCGTACGGCGGGTATAGCAATCAGCCCCAGCATTTT. It encodes CASSLKAYGGYSNQPQHF.

This chain joins TRBV10-3 and TRBJ1-5; D unclear. V lost 3 bases and J lost 4, with 4 bases in between. The CDR3 length is 12 residues. The germline gives CDR1 ENHRY, CDR2 SYGVKD. The CDR3 DNA sequence: TGTGCCATCAGTGACAGAAATCAGCCCCAGCATTTT. This translates into CAISDRNQPQHF.

The chain joins TRBV10-3 to TRBJ2-3, with TRBD2 matching over 8 bases. The CDR3 is made up of 14 amino acids. V trimming: 11 bases; J trimming: 6 bases; junction bases outside the gene matches: 13. Germline-derived CDR1 and CDR2 are ENHRY and SYGVKD. The CDR3 reads CAQQKGLEDDTQYF. The CDR3 nucleotides are TGTGCCCAACAAAAGGGACTAGAGGATGATACGCAGTATTTT.

This clone was detected many times. Distinct nucleotide sequences in the sample also encode this CDR3. The CDR3 spells CASSPNSGRNEKLFF. CDR3 bases: TGTGCCAGCAGCCCAAACAGTGGGAGAAATGAAAAACTGTTTTTT. This chain links TRBV9 with TRBJ1-4; no firm D call. Trimming left V 4 bases short and J 5 bases short, with 15 bases between. The germline V gene has CDR1 SGDLS and CDR2 YYNGEE. This CDR3 has 15 residues.

The genes are TRBV27 and TRBJ1-1; no reliable D call. The CDR3 length is 13 residues. With 0 bases removed from V and 1 base from J, the gap between germline ends came to 3 bases. Germline CDR1 MNHEY, CDR2 SMNVEV (reference sequence). CDR3 nucleotides: TGTGCCAGCAGTTTATCGAGGAACACTGAAGCTTTCTTT. Translation: CASSLSRNTEAFF.

The chain employs TRBV28 and TRBJ1-6; the D is unclear. With 8 bases removed from V and 14 bases from J, the gap between germline ends came to 13 bases. Germline CDR1 MDHEN, CDR2 SYDVKM. The CDR3 length is 11 residues. The CDR3 reads CASAVTGSLHF. DNA of the CDR3: TGTGCCAGCGCCGTTACGGGGTCCCTCCACTTT.

The chain is built from TRBV27 and TRBJ2-5, with 13 bases identical to TRBD2. Germline V gene sequence: CDR1 MNHEY, CDR2 SMNVEV (reference sequence). J was trimmed by 2 bases and V by 6 bases; bases with no gene match: 9. The CDR3 contains 17 residues. CDR3 DNA: TGTGCCAGCAGCCCCGGACTAGCGGGGGTAGTTCAAGAGACCCAGTACTTC. Its protein product is CASSPGLAGVVQETQYF.

The rearrangement joins TRBV29-1 to TRBJ2-2, with D maybe TRBD1 (5 bases). The CDR3 runs to 15 residues. Germline assignment: CDR1 SQVTM and CDR2 ANQGSEA. Between the trimmed V and J ends, which lost 6 bases and 2 bases, there was a span of 16 bases. CDR3 residues: CSVTDGHVNTGELFF. CDR3 DNA sequence: TGCAGCGTAACCGACGGACACGTAAACACCGGGGAGCTGTTTTTT.

The chain carries TRBV30 and TRBJ1-5; TRBD1 agrees at 7 bases. The junction had 5 bases not matched to a gene; V was cut back by 0 bases and J by 3 bases. Germline V gives CDR1 GTSNPN, CDR2 SVGIG (reference sequence). The length of the CDR3 is 15 residues. The CDR3 DNA reads as TGTGCCTGGAGTGTTCACAGGGGATACAATCAGCCCCAGCATTTT. Residues: CAWSVHRGYNQPQHF.

This sequence joins TRBV6-2 or TRBV6-3 and TRBJ1-5, with D perhaps matching TRBD1 (6 bases). With 2 bases removed from V and 2 bases from J, the gap between germline ends came to 13 bases. The CDR3 contains 16 residues. Germline values: CDR1 MNHEY, CDR2 SVGEGT. CDR3 nucleotides: TGTGCCAGCAGTTACCGCGAGGGGGGGGGCAATCAGCCCCAGCATTTT. Amino acids: CASSYREGGGNQPQHF.